This T cell receptor beta chain was identified during a study of blood T cell repertoires in COVID-19. Study summary: The samples span acute and convalescent COVID-19 from the United States, Italy and Spain. Nucleic acid was either cDNA or gDNA, and it came from T cells, B-cell-depleted T cells, or PBMCs.

This clone was counted many times. Under the authors' procedure: Estimation of nucleated cell counts relied on the amplification of reference gene primers. Method: immunoSEQ multiplex PCR; TCRdb's copy keeps in-frame clones and lacks some. V, J and clone size are those of that table, while D and trimming were read from the DNA. The sample carries around 230,000 clones, 75% to 90% recorded once. The V end was cut by 4 bases, the J end by 2 bases, with 14 bases between. Germline assignment: CDR1 LGHNA and CDR2 YSLEER. This CDR3 comprises 16 residues. The clonotype was recovered from a woman in her sixties with active or convalescent COVID-19. V is TRBV4-3 and J is TRBJ2-2, with D possibly TRBD1 on 6 matching bases. Sample: peripheral blood. The CDR3 sequence: CASSRGRGVNTGELFF. CDR3 coding DNA: TGCGCCAGCAGCCGGGGGCGCGGCGTTAACACCGGGGAGCTGTTTTTT.